Each of the 10 T cell receptor beta chains below was sequenced from the same sample in a study of blood T cells in healthy people across ages. A second PCR, run for roughly 7 to 12 cycles, used a sample-barcoded 5' primer plus a J-beta primer mix. A single record per CDR3 protein comes from TCRdb applying MiXCR to the 5' RACE reads. The sample lists over a million distinct CDR3 sequences; 59% were seen once. Input material: blood. The receptors shown here come from a man between 18 and 35 years old in good health.

The chain uses TRBV27 and TRBJ2-6; D remains unclear. Germline CDR1 reads MNHEY; CDR2 reads SMNVEV (reference sequence). CDR3 length: 16 residues. V was cut by 2 bases and J by 2 bases, with 10 bases left in between. The CDR3 spells CASSLVYRTGANVLTF. CDR3 bases: TGTGCCAGCAGTTTAGTATACAGAACTGGGGCCAACGTCCTGACTTTC.

The table lists this clonotype with a few counts. This chain connects TRBV7-2 to TRBJ2-5; 7 nucleotides match TRBD2. From germline, CDR1 is SGHTA and CDR2 FQGNSA. CDR3 length: 15 amino acids. Losses at the gene ends were 5 bases for V and 5 bases for J; bases not matched to a gene: 11. This CDR3 reads CASSAGLDLGETQYF. CDR3 in DNA: TGTGCCAGCAGCGCCGGACTAGATTTAGGGGAGACCCAGTACTTC. The variable domain in full, completed from reference TRBV7-2 and TRBJ2-5, reads GAGVSQSPSNKVTEKGKDVELRCDPISGHTALYWYRQSLGQGLEFLIYFQGNSAPDKSGLPSDRFSAERTGGSVSTLTIQRTQQEDSAVYLCASSAGLDLGETQYFGPGTRLLVL.

V gene TRBV25-1 combines with J gene TRBJ2-4; perhaps D is TRBD1 or TRBD2 (5 bases each). The end of the DNA fits TRBJ2-7 better, so the J call may be wrong. This CDR3 comprises 14 residues. The germline gives CDR1 MGHDK, CDR2 SYGVNS. The CDR3 region is CASSEYGGGGEQYF. The CDR3 coding sequence is TGTGCCAGCAGTGAATATGGGGGTGGGGGCGAGCAGTACTTC.

This chain links TRBV20-1 with TRBJ2-3; D remains unclear. Per germline, CDR1 DFQATT and CDR2 SNEGSKA (reference sequence). V was trimmed by 0 bases and J by 6 bases, leaving 10 bases between them. The CDR3 sequence is 13 residues long. The CDR3: CSARDPRPDTQYF. The CDR3 coding sequence is TGCAGTGCTAGAGACCCTAGGCCCGATACGCAGTATTTT.

V is TRBV5-4 and J is TRBJ2-1; weak D call: TRBD1 (5 bases). Per germline, CDR1 SGHNT and CDR2 YYREEE (reference sequence). Trimming removed 5 bases at V and 4 bases at J, with 19 bases between. This CDR3 is built from 16 residues. CDR3 amino acids: CASSTARQSYYNEQFF. The DNA of the CDR3 is TGTGCCAGCAGTACAGCCAGACAGTCCTATTACAATGAGCAGTTCTTC.

This sequence joins TRBV6-6 and TRBJ2-1; TRBD2 is a possible D gene (6 bases). Looked up from germline, CDR1 is MNHNY and CDR2 is SVGAGI (reference sequence). V was shortened by 6 bases and J by 3 bases, with 15 bases between the two germline ends. The CDR3 covers 15 residues. The CDR3 loop reads CASREGYPDYNEQFF. As DNA, the CDR3 is TGTGCCAGCAGGGAGGGGTACCCCGACTACAATGAGCAGTTCTTC.

The chain links TRBV29-1 to TRBJ2-3, with D perhaps assigned TRBD1 or TRBD2 (5 bases each). Germline lookup yields CDR1 SQVTM and CDR2 ANQGSEA. V gave up 5 bases and J gave up 5 bases, with 17 bases separating them. The CDR3 extends over 14 amino acids. CDR3 sequence: CSVRDHTKIDTQYF. The CDR3 DNA is TGCAGCGTTAGGGACCACACAAAAATAGATACGCAGTATTTT.

The J gene is TRBJ2-2, the V gene TRBV6-6; 12 nucleotides agree with TRBD2. Trimming took 4 bases from V and 3 from J; bases not matched to a gene: 3. The CDR3 spans 16 residues. The germline CDR1 and CDR2 sequences are MNHNY and SVGAGI (reference sequence). The CDR3, as DNA: TGTGCCAGCAGTTGGCGACTAGCGGGGGACACCGGGGAGCTGTTTTTT. Translating gives CASSWRLAGDTGELFF.

V gene TRBV20-1 combines with J gene TRBJ2-5; D is unresolved. Germline CDR1 DFQATT, CDR2 SNEGSKA (reference sequence). The CDR3 sequence is 15 residues long. V lost 0 bases, J lost 5 bases, and 16 bases lay in between. The CDR3 bases are TGCAGTGCTAGAGATCCTCCGGACCTCGGGGAGACCCAGTACTTC. Its translation is CSARDPPDLGETQYF.

The V call is TRBV5-1, the J call TRBJ2-1, with TRBD1 identical over 10 bases. In germline, CDR1 is SGHRS, CDR2 YFSETQ. The CDR3 contains 16 residues. Trimming removed 4 bases from V and 10 bases from J; junction bases left unmatched: 14. In DNA, the CDR3 is TGCGCCAGCAGCGTGGACAGGGGGGGACGAAGTGAGGAGCAGTTCTTC. The encoded protein is CASSVDRGGRSEEQFF.